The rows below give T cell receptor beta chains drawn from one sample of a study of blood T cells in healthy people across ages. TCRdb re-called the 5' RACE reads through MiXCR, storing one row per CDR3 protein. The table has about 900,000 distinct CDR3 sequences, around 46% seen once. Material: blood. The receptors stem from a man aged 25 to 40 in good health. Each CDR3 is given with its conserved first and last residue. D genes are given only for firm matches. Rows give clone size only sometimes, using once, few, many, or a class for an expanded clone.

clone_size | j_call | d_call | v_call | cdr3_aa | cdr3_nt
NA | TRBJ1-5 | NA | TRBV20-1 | CSASPGRRDQPQHF | TGCAGTGCTAGTCCCGGAAGGAGGGATCAGCCCCAGCATTTT
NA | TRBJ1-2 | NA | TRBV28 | CASSFPLGANYGYTF | TGTGCCAGCAGTTTCCCTCTCGGGGCTAACTATGGCTACACCTTC
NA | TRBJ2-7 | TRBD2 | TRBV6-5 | CASSYRPSGGVKSDEQYF | TGTGCCAGCAGTTATAGGCCTAGCGGGGGGGTAAAGTCGGACGAGCAGTACTTC
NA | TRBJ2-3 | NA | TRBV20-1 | CSARDISQTSRLVADTQYF | TGCAGTGCTAGAGATATATCACAAACTTCGAGACTAGTCGCAGATACGCAGTATTTT
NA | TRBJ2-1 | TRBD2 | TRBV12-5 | CASGSVVGTNYNEQFF | TGTGCTAGTGGTTCGGTAGTGGGGACTAATTACAATGAGCAGTTCTTC
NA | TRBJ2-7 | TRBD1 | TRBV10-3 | CAISGSGTVYEQYF | TGTGCCATCAGTGGATCCGGGACAGTCTACGAGCAGTACTTC
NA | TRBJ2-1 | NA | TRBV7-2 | CASSNSGLEQFF | TGTGCCAGCAGCAATTCCGGGCTTGAGCAGTTCTTC
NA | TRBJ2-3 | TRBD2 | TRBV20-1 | CSARVPSVAGGRTDTQYF | TGCAGTGCTAGAGTCCCGTCAGTGGCGGGGGGGCGCACAGATACGCAGTATTTT
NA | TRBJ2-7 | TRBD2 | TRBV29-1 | CSVTLAGSPYEQYF | TGCAGCGTTACTCTAGCGGGGAGTCCCTACGAGCAGTACTTC
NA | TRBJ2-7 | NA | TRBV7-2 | CASSPGVLGTYEQYF | TGTGCCAGCAGCCCGGGAGTGCTGGGGACCTACGAGCAGTACTTC
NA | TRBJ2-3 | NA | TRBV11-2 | CASSLERGPQATQYF | TGTGCCAGCAGCTTAGAGAGAGGACCACAGGCGACGCAGTATTTT
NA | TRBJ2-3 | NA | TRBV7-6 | CASSQGLQTDTQYF | TGTGCCAGCAGCCAGGGACTTCAGACAGATACGCAGTATTTT
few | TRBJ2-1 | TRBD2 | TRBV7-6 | CASSFPLAGRDNEQFF | TGTGCCAGCAGCTTCCCCCTAGCGGGCAGGGACAATGAGCAGTTCTTC
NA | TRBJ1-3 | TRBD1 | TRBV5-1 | CASSRDRPGNTIYF | TGCGCCAGCAGCCGGGACAGGCCGGGAAACACCATATATTTT
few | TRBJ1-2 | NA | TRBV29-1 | CSVHREKTYGYTF | TGCAGCGTTCACAGGGAAAAGACCTATGGCTACACCTTC
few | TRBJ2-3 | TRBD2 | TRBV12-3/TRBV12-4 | CASRGTSGGYTQYF | TGTGCCAGCAGGGGGACTAGCGGGGGCTATACGCAGTATTTT
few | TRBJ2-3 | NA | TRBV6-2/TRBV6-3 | CGSGRGTQYF | TGTGGCAGCGGACGGGGTACGCAGTATTTT
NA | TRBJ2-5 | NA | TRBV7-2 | CASSLYETGRSETQYF | TGTGCCAGCAGCTTATATGAGACAGGGAGGAGTGAGACCCAGTACTTC
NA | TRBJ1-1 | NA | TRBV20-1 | CSASSPVGRGNTEAFF | TGCAGTGCTAGTTCCCCCGTGGGACGTGGGAACACTGAAGCTTTCTTT
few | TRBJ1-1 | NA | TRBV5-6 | CASNWDSHEAFF | TGTGCCAGCAACTGGGACTCACATGAAGCTTTCTTT
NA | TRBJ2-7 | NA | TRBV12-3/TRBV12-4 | CASSFTGREQYF | TGTGCCAGCAGTTTTACCGGGCGCGAGCAGTACTTC
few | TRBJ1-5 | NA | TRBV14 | CASSQAAGQPQHF | TGTGCCAGCAGCCAAGCAGCAGGTCAGCCCCAGCATTTT
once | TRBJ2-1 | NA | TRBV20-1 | CSARRAGLSSCNEQFF | TGCAGTGCTAGACGAGCCGGGTTGAGCTCCTGCAATGAGCAGTTCTTC
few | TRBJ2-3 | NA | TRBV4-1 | CASSQGEGTSTDTQYF | TGCGCCAGCAGCCAGGGAGAGGGGACCAGCACAGATACGCAGTATTTT
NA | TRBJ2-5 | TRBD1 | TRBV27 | CASSFTGGMETQYF | TGTGCCAGCAGTTTCACAGGGGGCATGGAGACCCAGTACTTC
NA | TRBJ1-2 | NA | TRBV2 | CASNIDSRYGYTF | TGTGCCAGCAATATCGACAGCAGATATGGCTACACCTTC
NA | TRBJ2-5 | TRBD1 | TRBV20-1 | CSATQGAGYQETQYF | TGCAGTGCTACCCAGGGGGCGGGTTACCAAGAGACCCAGTACTTC
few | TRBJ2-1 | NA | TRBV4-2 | CASSQDPYANEQFF | TGTGCCAGCAGCCAAGATCCGTACGCCAATGAGCAGTTCTTC
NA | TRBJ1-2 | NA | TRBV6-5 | CASSYSSRAPSQGYTF | TGTGCCAGCAGTTACTCGAGTAGGGCGCCGTCGCAGGGCTACACCTTC
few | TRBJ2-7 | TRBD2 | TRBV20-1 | CSAHRSGGPTYEQYF | TGCAGTGCCCACCGTAGCGGGGGGCCCACTTACGAGCAGTACTTC
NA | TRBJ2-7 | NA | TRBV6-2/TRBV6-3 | CASSQRGAGSSYEQYF | TGTGCCAGCAGTCAACGGGGCGCAGGGAGCTCCTACGAGCAGTACTTC
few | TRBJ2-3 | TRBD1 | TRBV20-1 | CSAPGTGGADTQYF | TGCAGTGCGCCCGGGACAGGGGGCGCGGATACGCAGTATTTT
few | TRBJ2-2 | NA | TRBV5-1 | CASSLDLSGELFF | TGCGCCAGCAGCTTGGACTTGTCCGGGGAGCTGTTTTTT
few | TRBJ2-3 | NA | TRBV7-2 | CASSSPPGAPDTQYF | TGTGCCAGCAGCTCTCCGCCCGGGGCCCCAGATACGCAGTATTTT
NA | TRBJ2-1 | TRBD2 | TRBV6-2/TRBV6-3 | CASTIAGGCIEQFF | TGTGCCAGCACCATAGCGGGGGGGTGCATCGAGCAGTTCTTC
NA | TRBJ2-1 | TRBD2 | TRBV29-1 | CSVKDSGKSGGNNEQFF | TGCAGCGTCAAGGACAGTGGGAAGAGCGGGGGAAACAATGAGCAGTTCTTC
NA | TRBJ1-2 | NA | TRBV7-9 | CASSLIDRSEPNYGYTF | TGTGCCAGCAGCTTAATAGACAGGAGCGAGCCTAACTATGGCTACACCTTC
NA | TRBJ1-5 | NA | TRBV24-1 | CATSDAGVGQPQHF | TGTGCCACCAGTGATGCAGGGGTCGGTCAGCCCCAGCATTTT
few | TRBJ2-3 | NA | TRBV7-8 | CASSLSTTSTDTQYF | TGTGCCAGCAGCTTAAGTACGACTAGCACAGATACGCAGTATTTT
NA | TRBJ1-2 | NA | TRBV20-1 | CSARVMRRVSAYGYTF | TGCAGTGCTAGAGTAATGAGAAGAGTTTCTGCCTATGGCTACACCTTC
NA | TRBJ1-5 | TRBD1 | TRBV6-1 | CASRRQGDGQPQHF | TGTGCCAGCAGAAGACAGGGGGACGGTCAGCCCCAGCATTTT